Below, one T cell receptor beta chain is given with its context. Its specificity is not known. Template switching appended UMIs that held a 6-nucleotide sample barcode. TCRdb re-called the 5' RACE reads and gives one entry per CDR3 protein, without DNA. In total, the table holds a few hundred thousand distinct CDR3 sequences. This entry belongs to a study of monozygotic twins with inflammatory bowel disease. CDR1 SGHNT and CDR2 YYREEE come from the germline V gene (reference sequence). The CDR3 contains 15 residues. Whole-study findings and limits: Reduced clonotype sharing with other individuals was observed in IBD patients relative to healthy twins, especially with disease activity.

This TCR came from a human donor with ulcerative colitis or Crohn's disease, or a healthy co-twin of an affected twin (not recorded which). The specimen was blood. The V call is TRBV5-4, the J call TRBJ2-5; with no DNA, the TCRdb D assignment of TRBD1 cannot be verified. The CDR3 spells CASSGGQGAYETQYF.